This TCR beta chain was obtained from a study of CD8+ T cells in alopecia areata (dated 2018 in TCRdb). Study-level background: The treated patients took part in an open-label pilot trial in which moderate-to-severe alopecia areata was treated with oral tofacitinib at 5 to 10 mg twice daily. Patients stayed on tofacitinib for 6 to 18 months and then had 6 months of follow-up off drug so that delayed response and recurrence could be assessed. High-throughput TCRbeta sequencing was used to examine T cell clonal expansion in alopecia areata in both the C3H/HeJ mouse model and human patients. In humans, TCRbeta sequencing was performed on scalp tissue and on sorted CD4+ and CD8+ peripheral blood T cells from healthy controls and from patients with patchy or totalis/universalis alopecia areata. Biopsies were taken from tofacitinib-treated patients at baseline and again at 4 and 24 weeks into treatment, and several of those patients also had a later scalp biopsy. Clonality in the scalp was compared among normal scalp (n=4), patchy alopecia areata scalp (n=8), and alopecia totalis/universalis scalp (n=8). RNA was extracted with the PAXgene miRNA kit for fixed scalp, the miRNeasy kit for PBMCs, and the RNeasy kit for mouse skin. Amplification of TCRbeta CDR3 regions was done by immunoSEQ multiplex PCR using 35 Vbeta forward primers and 13 Jbeta reverse primers.

The method behind the library was the immunoSEQ multiplex PCR assay. For TCR sequencing, RNA was extracted from every sample and reverse transcribed into cDNA to serve as template. First-strand cDNA was synthesized using SuperScript III with a 2:1 mix of oligo-dT and random hexamers. A synthetic immune receptor repertoire was used to gauge amplification bias, and whatever bias remained was removed computationally. On the authors' methods: Raw reads were preprocessed to remove errors, and CDR3 was defined by IMGT conventions from the conserved cysteine to phenylalanine. Clonality was computed as 1 minus the Shannon entropy, with the entropy normalized by log2 of the number of productive unique TCRs. Whether each scalp clone was CD4 or CD8 was inferred by checking scalp TCRbeta sequences against the CD4 and CD8 repertoires from sorted blood. In TCRdb, the immuneACCESS table is reduced to in-frame sequences with V and J assigned. These tables do not hold every clone; where another copy was compared, an unresolved V gene accounts for under half, and the others remain unexplained. V and J calls plus clone size are reproduced from that table; the DNA served to infer D and trimming. The sample table shows 150,000 to 190,000 clones, and under 60% are seen once. The ten biggest clones cover approximately 19% of the sample.

This clone was seen a handful of times. Its antigen is currently not known. No clone much larger than this one lies a single base away; base qualities are absent. What this sample's time point label stands for: baseline before oral tofacitinib. Lesional scalp punch biopsies and peripheral blood were collected from alopecia areata patients. PBMCs were isolated by density centrifugation and stained for CD3, CD4 and CD8, and CD4+ and CD8+ T cells were sorted on a FACSAria. Overall study outcomes, separate from this receptor: Compared with mice, TCR sequences shared between patients were less clear, possibly partly because of HLA diversity across the patient population. Compared with normal scalp, lesional scalp, particularly in alopecia totalis/universalis, had higher clonality and more expanded CD8+ clones, which suggests antigenic drive. Resident alphabeta T cells in normal human skin are also sequenced, complicating scalp TCR repertoire analysis, unlike mouse skin dominated by gammadelta T cells.

CDR1 and CDR2 are read off the germline V gene as SQVTM and ANQGSEA. V and J are truncated by 4 bases and 6 bases respectively, leaving an intervening sequence of 12 bases. Including cysteine and phenylalanine, the CDR3 has 12 amino acids. Only the CDR3 DNA is retained, 36 bases long and in frame from the first base. The clonotype comes from a human donor with alopecia areata. The receptor chain draws on TRBV29-1 and TRBJ1-2, with the D gene uncertain. This sample comprised CD8+ T cells sorted from blood, obtained at week 0. The nucleotide sequence reads as follows: TGCAGCGTTGTGGGAGGTCCAAATGGCTACACCTTC. It codes for CSVVGGPNGYTF.